This T cell receptor (beta chain) was recorded in a study of beta chain features in type 1 diabetes. In this sample, this clone turned up a few times. Antigen: not known. Reverse transcribing all isolated RNA meant expressed TCRB transcripts were sequenced. Using immunoSEQ multiplex PCR, the repertoire was profiled, and TCRdb retains in-frame clones only, with some absent. This sample has hundreds of thousands of clones, with roughly a sixth found just once. Study-wide findings and caveats: Fewer insertions but more deletions were seen at VDJ junctions in type 1 diabetes patients. Shortening of TCRB CDR3s, moderate but significant, appeared in all four CD4+ subsets of Type 1 diabetes patients.

V dropped 6 bases and J dropped 1; count of bases not matched to a gene: 10. The CDR3 runs 16 residues. Germline V gene sequence: CDR1 MNHEY, CDR2 SMNVEV (reference sequence). The chain uses TRBV27 and TRBJ1-1; TRBD1 matches 8 bases. Material for sequencing was naive CD4+ T cells from blood. The clonotype was recovered from a man aged 18 to 35 in good health. The CDR3 region has the DNA TGTGCCAGCAGCGGGACAGGTCCAACTAGGAACACTGAAGCTTTCTTT. Translating it yields CASSGTGPTRNTEAFF.